Given below is one T cell receptor beta chain in context. V lost 1 base and J lost 3; bases outside the gene matches: 7. This CDR3 has 16 amino acids. Germline CDR1 SGHRS, CDR2 YFSETQ. PCR was performed using 60 Vbeta and 13 Jbeta primers. Measured with immunoSEQ multiplex PCR; TCRdb has only the in-frame clones, and not every one. The sample includes 150,000 or so clones, roughly 80% of them seen just once. This sample is part of a study of cytomegalovirus exposure and HLA in healthy donors. Across the whole study: As an earlier analysis found, around 170 million T cells yielded about 120 million unique TCR beta sequences.

The origin of this receptor is a male donor in good health and CMV-seronegative. Sequencing was carried out using PBMCs. This chain links TRBV5-1 with TRBJ2-3; 8 bases are a match to TRBD1. The CDR3 DNA follows: TGCGCCAGCAGCTTGACCCCACAGGGGGAGACAGATACGCAGTATTTT. It yields the protein CASSLTPQGETDTQYF.